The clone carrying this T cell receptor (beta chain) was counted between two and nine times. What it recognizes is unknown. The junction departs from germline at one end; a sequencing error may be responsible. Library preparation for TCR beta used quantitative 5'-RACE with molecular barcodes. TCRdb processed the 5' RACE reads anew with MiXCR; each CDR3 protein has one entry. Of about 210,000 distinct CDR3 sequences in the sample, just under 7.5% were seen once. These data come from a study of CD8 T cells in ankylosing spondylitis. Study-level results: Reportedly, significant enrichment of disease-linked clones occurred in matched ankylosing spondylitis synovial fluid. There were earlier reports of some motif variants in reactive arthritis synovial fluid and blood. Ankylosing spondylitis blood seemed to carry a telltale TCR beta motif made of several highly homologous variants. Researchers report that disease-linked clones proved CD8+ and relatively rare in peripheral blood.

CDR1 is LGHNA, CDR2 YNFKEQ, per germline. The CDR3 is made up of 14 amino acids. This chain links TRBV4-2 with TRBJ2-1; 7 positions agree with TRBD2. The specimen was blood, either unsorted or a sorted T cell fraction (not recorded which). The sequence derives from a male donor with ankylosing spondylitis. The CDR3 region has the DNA TGTGCCATCAGCCCCGGGGGGTCCCACAATGAGCAGTTCTTC. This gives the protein CAISPGGSHNEQFF.